The 23 T cell receptor beta chains in this list originate from one sample, sequenced in a study of cytomegalovirus exposure and HLA in healthy donors. Both 60 Vbeta primers and 13 Jbeta primers went into the PCR. Assay used: immunoSEQ multiplex PCR; TCRdb lists only in-frame clones, some missing. The listing records some 150,000 clones. The specimen was PBMCs. The receptors were sampled from a man aged 35 to 55 in good health and CMV-seronegative.

The rearrangement links TRBV6-1 to TRBJ2-7; TRBD1 matches 7 bases. With 5 bases clipped from V and 4 bases from J, the junction kept 5 bases outside the gene matches. The CDR3 covers 13 residues. The germline V gene has CDR1 MNHNS and CDR2 SASEGT. CDR3 in amino acids: CASSKTGVYEQYF. The CDR3 DNA sequence: TGTGCCAGCAGTAAAACAGGGGTATACGAGCAGTACTTC.

The J gene is TRBJ2-1, the V gene TRBV11-1, with TRBD2 matching 8 bases. The CDR3 runs 18 residues. Germline loops: CDR1 SGHAT, CDR2 FQDESV (reference sequence). The V gene end was trimmed by 7 bases and the J gene end by 0 bases; junction bases not matched to a gene: 14. CDR3 DNA: TGTGCCAGCACCCGCGGGGGGAGTGCAGCCAACTCCTACAATGAGCAGTTCTTC. This encodes CASTRGGSAANSYNEQFF.

The chain links TRBV9 to TRBJ1-2; no reliable D call. Trimming pared 0 bases from V and 5 bases from J, leaving 14 bases between. This CDR3 is 15 amino acids long. Germline lookup yields CDR1 SGDLS and CDR2 YYNGEE. DNA of the CDR3: TGTGCCAGCAGCGTAGAAGGAGGGAGCTTATATGGCTACACCTTC. Protein product: CASSVEGGSLYGYTF.

The chain is built from TRBV29-1 and TRBJ2-1; no firm D call. Germline V lookup: CDR1 SQVTM, CDR2 ANQGSEA. There are 13 residues in the CDR3. Trimming removed 4 bases at V and 7 bases at J, with 14 bases between. CDR3: CSVVLLVTNEQFF. CDR3 nucleotide sequence: TGCAGCGTTGTTTTGCTAGTCACTAATGAGCAGTTCTTC.

The chain has TRBV5-1 and TRBJ2-5; 16 bases match TRBD2. CDR1 is SGHRS, CDR2 YFSETQ, per germline. The CDR3 consists of 18 residues. V gave up 4 bases and J gave up 1 base; unmatched junction bases: 7. The CDR3 DNA is TGCGCCAGCAGCACGGGGACTAGCGGGGGGGCCGGCCAAGAGACCCAGTACTTC. It is translated as CASSTGTSGGAGQETQYF.

The rearrangement uses TRBV18 and TRBJ2-6; TRBD1 aligns across 12 bases. The CDR3 length is 16 residues. V dropped 4 bases and J dropped 6; count of bases not matched to a gene: 4. Germline CDR1 and CDR2: KGHSH and LQKENI. This CDR3 is CASSLGQGASANVLTF. In DNA form, the CDR3 reads TGTGCCAGCTCACTGGGACAGGGGGCTTCGGCCAACGTCCTGACTTTC. Full variable domain (rest looked up from reference TRBV18 and TRBJ2-6): NAGVMQNPRHLVRRRGQEARLRCSPMKGHSHVYWYRQLPEEGLKFMVYLQKENIIDESGMPKERFSAEFPKEGPSILRIQQVVRGDSAAYFCASSLGQGASANVLTFGAGSRLTVL.

V usage is TRBV11-2 and J usage is TRBJ1-1; 9 nucleotides agree with TRBD1. V dropped 3 bases and J dropped 4; count of bases not matched to a gene: 3. The CDR3 loop spans 14 amino acids. In germline, CDR1 is SGHAT, CDR2 FQNNGV. In DNA, the CDR3 is TGTGCCAGCAGCTTGGGGACAGGGCCCACTGAAGCTTTCTTT. Translation: CASSLGTGPTEAFF. Full variable domain (missing parts from reference TRBV11-2 and TRBJ1-1): EAGVAQSPRYKIIEKRQSVAFWCNPISGHATLYWYQQILGQGPKLLIQFQNNGVVDDSQLPKDRFSAERLKGVDSTLKIQPAKLEDSAVYLCASSLGTGPTEAFFGQGTRLTVV.

The rearrangement joins TRBV5-1 to TRBJ2-1, with TRBD1 as a possible D gene (6 bases). The CDR3 is 14 amino acids. V gave up 4 bases and J gave up 4 bases, with 12 bases separating them. Germline V lookup: CDR1 SGHRS, CDR2 YFSETQ. The CDR3 protein is CASSRQVQYNEQFF. In nucleotides, the CDR3 is TGCGCCAGCAGCCGACAGGTTCAATACAATGAGCAGTTCTTC. Supplemented by reference TRBV5-1 and TRBJ2-1, the full variable domain reads KAGVTQTPRYLIKTRGQQVTLSCSPISGHRSVSWYQQTPGQGLQFLFEYFSETQRNKGNFPGRFSGRQFSNSRSEMNVSTLELGDSALYLCASSRQVQYNEQFFGPGTRLTVL.

This sequence joins TRBV15 and TRBJ1-1, with TRBD1 as a possible D gene (6 bases). Trimming removed 2 bases from V and 4 bases from J, with 20 bases in between. Germline CDR1 LNHNV, CDR2 YYDKDF (reference sequence). This CDR3 region has 17 residues. In nucleotides, the CDR3 is TGTGCCACCAGCAGATTATCCACAGGGACCCCGAGCACTGAAGCTTTCTTT. This translates into CATSRLSTGTPSTEAFF.

The V gene is TRBV7-6, the J gene TRBJ2-7; a possible D gene is TRBD1 (6 bases). The CDR3 loop spans 13 amino acids. V was clipped by 1 base and J by 2 bases, with 6 bases between them. Looked up from germline, CDR1 is SGHVS and CDR2 is FNYEAQ. The CDR3 spells CASSLGTAYEQYF. In nucleotides, the CDR3 is TGTGCCAGCAGCTTAGGGACAGCCTACGAGCAGTACTTC.

This chain connects TRBV9 to TRBJ2-3, with TRBD2 matching 13 bases. The V and J ends lost 1 base and 1 base, in that order; junction bases with no gene match: 3. The CDR3 has 17 amino acids. The germline gives CDR1 SGDLS, CDR2 YYNGEE. The CDR3 region has the DNA TGTGCCAGCAGCGTAAGCGGGACTAGCGGGGGCACAGATACGCAGTATTTT. Residues: CASSVSGTSGGTDTQYF.

The chain employs TRBV7-2 and TRBJ2-3; 10 positions match TRBD2. V lost 4 bases, J lost 4 bases, and 5 bases stayed unmatched. This CDR3 has 15 amino acids. Germline lookup yields CDR1 SGHTA and CDR2 FQGNSA. CDR3 in amino acids: CASSYSSGGADTQYF. The CDR3 region has the DNA TGTGCCAGCAGCTATTCTAGCGGGGGAGCAGATACGCAGTATTTT. Filled out from reference TRBV7-2 and TRBJ2-3, the complete variable domain reads GAGVSQSPSNKVTEKGKDVELRCDPISGHTALYWYRQSLGQGLEFLIYFQGNSAPDKSGLPSDRFSAERTGGSVSTLTIQRTQQEDSAVYLCASSYSSGGADTQYFGPGTRLTVL.

V gene TRBV5-6 combines with J gene TRBJ2-2, with D possibly being TRBD2 (5 bases). Trimming stripped 3 bases from V and 0 bases from J, with 15 bases between. The CDR3 sequence is 17 residues long. Germline V gene sequence: CDR1 SGHDT, CDR2 YYEEEE. Here the CDR3 DNA reads TGTGCCAGCAGCTATGCGCGGGCCGCCTCGAACACCGGGGAGCTGTTTTTT. Its translation is CASSYARAASNTGELFF.

V is TRBV5-1 and J is TRBJ2-7; D is undetermined. Per germline, CDR1 SGHRS and CDR2 YFSETQ. The CDR3 sequence is 13 residues long. The V end was cut by 0 bases, the J end by 3 bases, with 7 bases between. The CDR3 here is CASSLASFYEQYF. CDR3 sequence (DNA): TGCGCCAGCAGCTTGGCGTCCTTCTACGAGCAGTACTTC.

The chain is built from TRBV14 and TRBJ1-4; 8 bases agree with TRBD1. This CDR3 has 16 amino acids. Germline CDR1 is SGHDN and CDR2 is FVKESK. Losses at the gene ends were 1 base for V and 4 bases for J; bases not matched to a gene: 5. The CDR3 protein is CASSQAHRGYNEKLFF. Written as DNA, the CDR3 is TGTGCCAGCAGCCAAGCCCACAGGGGGTATAATGAAAAACTGTTTTTT.

The chain recombines TRBV5-4 with TRBJ1-1, with TRBD1 matching 7 bases. Germline V gives CDR1 SGHNT, CDR2 YYREEE (reference sequence). The CDR3 loop spans 19 amino acids. J lost 5 bases, V lost 5 bases, and 24 bases had no gene match. The CDR3 DNA reads as TGTGCCAGCAGTCCCCGTTTACTACTAACAGGGGTATCCCCTACTGAAGCTTTCTTT. Translating gives CASSPRLLLTGVSPTEAFF.

Here the CDR3 reads CASSPDRGPYEQYF. The CDR3 DNA reads as TGCGCCAGCAGCCCAGACAGGGGGCCCTACGAGCAGTACTTC. The chain is built from TRBV4-1 and TRBJ2-7, with 10 bases aligning to TRBD1. The J segment lost 2 bases and the V segment lost 4 bases, leaving 2 bases of the junction unmatched. The CDR3 is made up of 14 amino acids. Looked up from germline, CDR1 is MGHRA and CDR2 is YSYEKL.

The V call is TRBV5-4, the J call TRBJ2-7, with D possibly matching TRBD2 (7 bases). CDR1 is SGHNT, CDR2 YYREEE, per germline (reference sequence). The CDR3 sequence is 14 residues long. The ends were cut back, 2 bases at V and 4 bases at J, with 13 bases in the middle. The CDR3 here is CASSFRGASYEQYF. In DNA form, the CDR3 reads TGTGCCAGCAGCTTCCGGGGGGCCAGTTACGAGCAGTACTTC.

V and J are TRBV4-1 and TRBJ1-3; TRBD1 is a possible D gene (6 bases). The CDR3 is 16 residues long. Germline V CDR1 and CDR2: MGHRA, YSYEKL. V gave up 0 bases and J gave up 1 base, with 10 bases separating them. The CDR3 bases are TGCGCCAGCAGCCAAGACGGACAGCTTTCTGGAAACACCATATATTTT. Translating gives CASSQDGQLSGNTIYF.

The chain is built from TRBV7-9 and TRBJ2-3; 7 positions match TRBD1. The junction had 7 bases not matched to a gene; V was cut back by 2 bases and J by 2 bases. The CDR3 runs to 16 residues. Looked up from germline, CDR1 is SEHNR and CDR2 is FQNEAQ (reference sequence). The CDR3: CASSLRGGQATDTQYF. In DNA form, the CDR3 reads TGTGCCAGCAGCTTAAGGGGTGGACAGGCCACAGATACGCAGTATTTT.

V and J are TRBV7-2 and TRBJ1-1; D is possibly TRBD1 (5 bases). This CDR3 has 13 residues. CDR1 and CDR2 (germline): SGHTA, FQGNSA. Trimming pared 7 bases from V and 2 bases from J, leaving 11 bases between. Written as DNA, the CDR3 is TGTGCCAGCACCAAACAGGTAAACACTGAAGCTTTCTTT. This encodes CASTKQVNTEAFF.

This sequence joins TRBV2 and TRBJ1-5; D not certain. Germline CDR1 is SNHLY and CDR2 is FYNNEI. V dropped 1 base and J dropped 2 bases, with 12 bases sitting between them. This CDR3 spans 16 amino acids. The chain's CDR3 is CASSEGPVGGNQPQHF. The DNA of the CDR3 is TGTGCCAGCAGTGAAGGCCCCGTCGGGGGCAATCAGCCCCAGCATTTT.

The chain recombines TRBV2 with TRBJ2-7; 10 bases are a match to TRBD1. After removal of 8 bases from V and 1 base from J, the junction contained 5 bases not matched to a gene. Germline V gives CDR1 SNHLY, CDR2 FYNNEI. The CDR3 totals 14 residues. CDR3 protein: CASGRTGGSYEQYF. The CDR3 region has the DNA TGTGCCAGCGGGAGGACAGGGGGATCCTACGAGCAGTACTTC.